This TCR beta chain emerged from a study of OX40 agonist ivuxolimab in advanced cancers. Study context: The patients received agonistic anti-OX40 (CD134) antibody ivuxolimab. Study results and limitations: The study observed clonal expansion of CD4+ and CD8+ blood T cells by week 6 at 0.1 to 3.0 mg/kg. There were also nonresponders showing low normalized T-cell clonal expansion.

V was pared by 2 bases and J by 5 bases, with 11 bases between. Germline V gene lookup returns CDR1 SGHKS and CDR2 YYEKEE (reference sequence). This CDR3 is built from 15 residues. At cycle 4 day 1, cycle 7 day 1, and baseline, blood was sampled. Produced via immunoSEQ multiplex PCR; TCRdb's table is partial and in-frame only. Among 50,000 to 65,000 clones listed, about four fifths were seen once. A note on this clone: Its antigen remains unknown.

The origin of this receptor is an adult with an advanced solid tumor such as melanoma, head and neck, liver or kidney cancer. The material was CD4+ or CD8+ T cells sorted from blood, obtained in a trial of the OX40 agonist ivuxolimab. The chain has TRBV5-5 and TRBJ1-6; D perhaps matches TRBD1 (5 bases). The DNA of the CDR3 is TGTGCCAGCAGCTTCCGGGTAGGGGATAATTCACCCCTCCACTTT. Translation: CASSFRVGDNSPLHF.